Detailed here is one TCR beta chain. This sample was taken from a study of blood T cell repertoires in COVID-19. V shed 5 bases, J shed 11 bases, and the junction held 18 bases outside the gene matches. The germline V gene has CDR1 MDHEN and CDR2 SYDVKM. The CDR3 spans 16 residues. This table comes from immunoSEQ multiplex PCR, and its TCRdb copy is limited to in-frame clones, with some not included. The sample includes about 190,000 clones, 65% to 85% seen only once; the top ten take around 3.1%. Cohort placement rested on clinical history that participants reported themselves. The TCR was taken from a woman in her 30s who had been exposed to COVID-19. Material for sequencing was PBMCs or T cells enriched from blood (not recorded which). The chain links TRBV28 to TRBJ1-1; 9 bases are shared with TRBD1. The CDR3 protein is CASSPPVGQGFPRAFF. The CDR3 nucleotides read TGTGCCAGCAGTCCACCAGTGGGACAGGGATTCCCTAGGGCTTTCTTT.